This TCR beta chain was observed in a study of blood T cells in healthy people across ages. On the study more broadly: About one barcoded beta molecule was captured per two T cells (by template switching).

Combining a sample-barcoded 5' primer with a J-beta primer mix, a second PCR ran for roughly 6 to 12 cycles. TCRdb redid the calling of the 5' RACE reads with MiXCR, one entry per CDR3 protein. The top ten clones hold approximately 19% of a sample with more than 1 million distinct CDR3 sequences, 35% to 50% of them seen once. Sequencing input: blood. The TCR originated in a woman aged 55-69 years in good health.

The CDR3 sequence: CASNCWKALDTQYF. The CDR3 bases are TGTGCCAGCAATTGCTGGAAGGCGTTGGATACGCAGTATTTT. The V call is TRBV6-4, the J call TRBJ2-3; D ambiguous. The V end was cut by 7 bases, the J end by 6 bases, with 17 bases between. This CDR3 spans 14 amino acids. Germline lookup yields CDR1 MRHNA and CDR2 SNTAGT.